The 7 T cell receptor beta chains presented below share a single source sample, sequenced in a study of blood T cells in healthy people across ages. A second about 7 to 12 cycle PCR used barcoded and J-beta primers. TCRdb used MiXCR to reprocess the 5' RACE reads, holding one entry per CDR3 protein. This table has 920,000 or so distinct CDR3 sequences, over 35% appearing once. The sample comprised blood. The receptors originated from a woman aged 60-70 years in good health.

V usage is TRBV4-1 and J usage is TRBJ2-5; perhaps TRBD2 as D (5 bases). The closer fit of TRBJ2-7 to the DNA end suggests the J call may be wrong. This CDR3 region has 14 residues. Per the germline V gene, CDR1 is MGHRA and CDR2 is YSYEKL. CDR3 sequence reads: CASSQVYGVGEQYF. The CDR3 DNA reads TGCGCCAGCAGCCAAGTATACGGGGTGGGCGAGCAGTACTTC.

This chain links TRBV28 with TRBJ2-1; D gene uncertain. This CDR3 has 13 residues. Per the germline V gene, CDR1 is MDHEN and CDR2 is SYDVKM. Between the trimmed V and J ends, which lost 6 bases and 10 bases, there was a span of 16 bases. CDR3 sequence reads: CASSPRPVAEQFF. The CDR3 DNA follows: TGTGCCAGCAGCCCCCGGCCCGTTGCCGAGCAGTTCTTC.

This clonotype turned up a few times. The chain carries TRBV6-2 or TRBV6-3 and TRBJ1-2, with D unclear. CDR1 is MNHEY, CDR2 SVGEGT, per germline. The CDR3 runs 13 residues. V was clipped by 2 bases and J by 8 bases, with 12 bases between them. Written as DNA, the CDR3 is TGTGCCAGCAGTTACAGTGGGCAGAGAGGCTACACCTTC. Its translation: CASSYSGQRGYTF.

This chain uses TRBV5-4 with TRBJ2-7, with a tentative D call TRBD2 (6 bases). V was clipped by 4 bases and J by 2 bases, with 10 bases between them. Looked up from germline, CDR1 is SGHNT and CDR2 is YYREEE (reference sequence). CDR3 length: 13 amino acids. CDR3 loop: CASSGEAAYEQYF. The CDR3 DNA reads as TGTGCCAGCAGCGGGGAGGCAGCCTACGAGCAGTACTTC.

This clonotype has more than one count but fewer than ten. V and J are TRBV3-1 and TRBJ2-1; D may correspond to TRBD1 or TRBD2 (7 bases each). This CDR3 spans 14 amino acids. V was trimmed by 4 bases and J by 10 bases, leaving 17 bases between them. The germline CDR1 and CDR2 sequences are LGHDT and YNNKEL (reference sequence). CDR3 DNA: TGTGCCAGCAGCCTGCAGGGGGGGTCAATCGAGCAGTTCTTC. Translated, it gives CASSLQGGSIEQFF.

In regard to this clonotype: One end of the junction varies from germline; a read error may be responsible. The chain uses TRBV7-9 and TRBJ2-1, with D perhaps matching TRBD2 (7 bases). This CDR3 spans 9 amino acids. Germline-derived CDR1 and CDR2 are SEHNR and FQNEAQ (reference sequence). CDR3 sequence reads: CLGGAQQFF. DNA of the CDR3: TGCCTGGGGGGGGCACAGCAGTTCTTC.

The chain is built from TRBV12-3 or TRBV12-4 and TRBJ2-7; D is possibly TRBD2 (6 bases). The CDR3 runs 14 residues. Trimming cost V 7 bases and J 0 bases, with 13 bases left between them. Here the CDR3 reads CASKRDLSSYEQYF. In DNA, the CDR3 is TGTGCCAGCAAACGGGACTTATCCTCCTACGAGCAGTACTTC.